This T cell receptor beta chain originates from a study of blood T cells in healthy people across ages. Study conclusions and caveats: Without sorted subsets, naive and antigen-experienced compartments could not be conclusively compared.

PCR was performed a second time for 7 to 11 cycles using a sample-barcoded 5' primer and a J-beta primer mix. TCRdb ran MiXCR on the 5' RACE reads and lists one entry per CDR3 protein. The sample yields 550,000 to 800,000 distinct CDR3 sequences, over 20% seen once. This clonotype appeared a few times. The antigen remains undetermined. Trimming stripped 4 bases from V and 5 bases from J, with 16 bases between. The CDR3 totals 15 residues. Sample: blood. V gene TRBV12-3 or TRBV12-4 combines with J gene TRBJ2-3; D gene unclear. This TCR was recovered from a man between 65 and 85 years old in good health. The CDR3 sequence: CASSSLVNSGDTQYF. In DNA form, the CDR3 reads TGTGCCAGCAGTTCATTGGTCAACTCTGGAGATACGCAGTATTTT.